This T cell receptor (beta chain) was sequenced in a study of CD8 T cells in Susac syndrome. Study results and limitations: Susac-specific public clones were found in total CD8+ and CD8+ TEMRA repertoires, numbering roughly 15 and five, respectively.

CD8+ and CD4+ T cells circulating in blood were sequenced for TCR beta. An amount of RNA that ranged from about 0.45 to 1 ug was reverse transcribed with random hexamers. immunoSEQ multiplex PCR amplified TCR beta CDR3 across 54 Vbeta, 13 Jbeta. TCRdb independently ran MiXCR on the immunoSEQ multiplex PCR reads; one entry per CDR3 protein. The data show about 80,000 distinct CDR3 sequences, with approximately 96% seen just once and around 0.41% held by the top ten. A remark on this clonotype: Its antigen is still unknown.

V was pared by 0 bases and J by 4 bases, with 5 bases of the junction left unmatched. This CDR3 is built from 16 residues. The germline gives CDR1 SGHRS, CDR2 YFSETQ. Sequences were obtained from CD8+ T cells from PBMCs. The sequence was collected from a human donor with Susac syndrome. This sequence joins TRBV5-1 and TRBJ2-3, with 10 bases lining up with TRBD2. The CDR3 loop reads CASSLVASGGADTQYF. The CDR3 DNA follows: TGCGCCAGCAGCTTGGTGGCTAGCGGGGGAGCAGATACGCAGTATTTT.